Following are 5 T cell receptor beta chains from one sample sequenced in a study of shared clonotypes between healthy human individuals. Data came from immunoSEQ multiplex PCR; TCRdb stores just in-frame clones and leaves some out. The table records some 2 million clones, approximately 94% of them present only once. The naive CD8 population came from CD45RO-negative cells selected for CCR7, without terminally differentiated effector memory CD45RA+ cells. Sequences were obtained from naive CD8+ T cells sorted from blood. These receptors all stem from a man aged 18 to 30 in good health.

The chain employs TRBV30 and TRBJ1-1, with a possible D match to TRBD1 (6 bases). The V gene's germline CDR1 is GTSNPN and CDR2 SVGIG (reference sequence). Deletions cut 1 base from V and 1 base from J, with 16 bases between. The CDR3 sequence is 16 residues long. The CDR3 bases are TGTGCCTGGAGTGATCTCCAGACAGGTCCGAACACTGAAGCTTTCTTT. This gives the protein CAWSDLQTGPNTEAFF.

The chain is built from TRBV19 and TRBJ1-1; 8 positions match TRBD1. Trimming at V came to 10 bases and at J to 5 bases, leaving 18 bases not matched to a gene. Per germline, CDR1 LNHDA and CDR2 SQIVND (reference sequence). CDR3 length equals 16 residues. In nucleotides, the CDR3 is TGTGCCACTCAAGGATGGCAGGGGGCGAGGGGAACTGAAGCTTTCTTT. It yields the protein CATQGWQGARGTEAFF.

This chain uses TRBV19 with TRBJ2-7; 8 bases are shared with TRBD2. The length of the CDR3 is 14 residues. V lost 7 bases to trimming and J lost 2 bases; unmatched junction nucleotides: 7. Germline CDR1 reads LNHDA; CDR2 reads SQIVND (reference sequence). CDR3 sequence: CASTPAGGTYEQYF. DNA of the CDR3: TGTGCCAGTACCCCGGCGGGGGGTACCTACGAGCAGTACTTC.

This chain joins TRBV11-1 and TRBJ2-7; tentative D call: TRBD2 (5 bases). V shed 0 bases and J shed 0 bases, with 12 bases lying between them. Germline values: CDR1 SGHAT, CDR2 FQDESV (reference sequence). The CDR3 extends over 16 amino acids. The CDR3 coding sequence is TGTGCCAGCAGCTTAGCGCCACTAGGAGGCTCCTACGAGCAGTACTTC. This translates into CASSLAPLGGSYEQYF.

The V gene is TRBV27, the J gene TRBJ1-6; D unresolved. CDR1 is MNHEY and CDR2 is SMNVEV in the germline V gene (reference sequence). Trimming removed 3 bases at V and 7 bases at J, with 19 bases between. The CDR3 has 17 amino acids. The CDR3 region has the DNA TGTGCCAGCAGTTTGAATGTCCCGGGAATTGGAAATTCACCCCTCCACTTT. It is translated as CASSLNVPGIGNSPLHF.